The entry that follows covers one T cell receptor (beta chain) sequence. Its specificity is unknown. This entry comes from a study of vaccination effects on CD4 cells after COVID-19. Pools of viral peptides were used by the ViraFEST assay to expand antigen-specific CD4+ T cells ahead of sequencing. Investigators separated out CD4+ T cells once 10 days of culture had passed. Vaccine recipients lacked prior SARS-CoV-2 infection and had negative nucleocapsid antibodies. TCRdb keeps only in-frame clones here, not all; method: immunoSEQ multiplex PCR. This table holds about 79,000 clones, 74% found once. General study points: After vaccination of healthy people, only 1 of 255 vaccine-induced clones cross-reacted with common cold coronaviruses.

The germline CDR1 and CDR2 sequences are SGHRS and YFSETQ. This CDR3 has 15 residues. Losses at the gene ends were 5 bases for V and 6 bases for J; bases not matched to a gene: 8. This chain links TRBV5-1 with TRBJ1-6; 7 bases are shared with TRBD1. The starting material was CD4+ T cells from PBMCs cultured with HCoV-229E spike peptides, obtained before COVID-19 vaccination. The TCR originated in a human donor who received a COVID-19 vaccine. CDR3 bases: TGCGCCAGCAGTTCCGAGGGACAGATTAATTCACCCCTCCACTTT. Its translation is CASSSEGQINSPLHF. Together with reference TRBV5-1 and TRBJ1-6, the CDR3 gives the full variable domain: KAGVTQTPRYLIKTRGQQVTLSCSPISGHRSVSWYQQTPGQGLQFLFEYFSETQRNKGNFPGRFSGRQFSNSRSEMNVSTLELGDSALYLCASSSEGQINSPLHFGNGTRLTVT.